Following are 9 T cell receptor beta chains from one sample sequenced in a study of T cell responses to AZD1222 COVID-19 vaccine. Generated by immunoSEQ multiplex PCR, the TCRdb table keeps only in-frame clones and is missing some. The sample comprises roughly 100,000 clones, about 89% of which are singletons, and over 15% rests with the top ten. The material was peripheral blood, obtained on day 0 of AZD1222 vaccination. The receptors shown here come from an adult in good health.

This clone was seen once. V usage is TRBV24-1 and J usage is TRBJ2-7; D ambiguous. Trimming removed 4 bases at V and 6 bases at J, with 12 bases between. The length of the CDR3 is 13 residues. Germline CDR1 is KGHDR and CDR2 is SFDVKD. The CDR3, as DNA: TGTGCCACCAGTGAGCCAGGTGGGTGCGAGCAGTACTTC. Its translation: CATSEPGGCEQYF.

The rearrangement joins TRBV29-1 to TRBJ2-1; a weak D match, TRBD2 (5 bases). V dropped 7 bases and J dropped 10 bases, with 23 bases sitting between them. Germline V gene sequence: CDR1 SQVTM, CDR2 ANQGSEA. The CDR3 is 14 residues long. Here the CDR3 reads CSAAPGLGDREQFF. As DNA, the CDR3 is TGCAGCGCTGCTCCGGGATTGGGAGATAGAGAGCAGTTCTTC.

This clone was seen more than once but under ten times. V is TRBV13 and J is TRBJ2-7, with D unclear. Between the trimmed V and J ends, which lost 4 bases and 5 bases, there was a span of 9 bases. Per germline, CDR1 PRHDT and CDR2 FYEKMQ (reference sequence). There are 12 residues in the CDR3. CDR3 in DNA: TGTGCCAGCAGCTCTCTGGAGCACGAGCAGTACTTC. This gives the protein CASSSLEHEQYF.

The chain has TRBV5-6 and TRBJ1-2; the D gene is possibly TRBD1 (5 bases). The V gene's germline CDR1 is SGHDT and CDR2 YYEEEE. CDR3 length: 16 amino acids. V was clipped by 0 bases and J by 2 bases, with 14 bases between them. The CDR3 region has the DNA TGTGCCAGCAGCTTGGCCCAGGGTTTGTCCAACTATGGCTACACCTTC. Protein: CASSLAQGLSNYGYTF.

The chain couples TRBV4-1 to TRBJ2-7; D is ambiguous. The CDR3 spans 14 residues. The V and J ends lost 0 bases and 2 bases respectively, with 8 bases between them. From germline, CDR1 is MGHRA and CDR2 YSYEKL. The DNA of the CDR3 is TGCGCCAGCAGCCAAGAAAGGCACACCTACGAGCAGTACTTC. Residues: CASSQERHTYEQYF.

Here the CDR3 DNA reads TGTGCCAGCAGCCAAGGCGGGGACTACGAGCAGTACTTC. Translated: CASSQGGDYEQYF. The V and J genes are TRBV14 and TRBJ2-7; the D gene is possibly TRBD2 (6 bases). CDR1 and CDR2 from the germline V gene are SGHDN and FVKESK. With 1 base removed from V and 3 bases from J, the gap between germline ends came to 7 bases. This CDR3 spans 13 amino acids.

This rearrangement joins TRBV9 to TRBJ1-5; TRBD1 agrees at 9 bases. The CDR3 extends over 15 amino acids. CDR1 SGDLS and CDR2 YYNGEE come from the germline V gene. J was trimmed by 4 bases and V by 3 bases; bases with no gene match: 5. CDR3 region: CASSGGQGLNQPQHF. In DNA, the CDR3 is TGTGCCAGCAGCGGGGGACAGGGATTGAATCAGCCCCAGCATTTT.

This clone has only one observation. This CDR3 reads CASRKGTAGYTF. The CDR3 DNA follows: TGTGCCAGCAGAAAAGGGACAGCTGGCTACACCTTC. The chain carries TRBV2 and TRBJ1-2; 7 positions match TRBD1. Germline CDR1 reads SNHLY; CDR2 reads FYNNEI. CDR3 size: 12 residues. J gave up 7 bases and V 6 bases, and 5 bases lay outside the gene matches.

The chain couples TRBV11-3 to TRBJ2-3; a possible D gene is TRBD2 (7 bases). This CDR3 contains 16 residues. From germline, CDR1 is SGHNT and CDR2 YENEEA. V lost 4 bases, J lost 2 bases, and 16 bases lay in between. CDR3 sequence: CASSWTSGGYTDTQYF. The DNA for the CDR3 is TGTGCCAGCAGCTGGACTAGTGGGGGCTACACAGATACGCAGTATTTT.